This TCR beta chain was observed in a study of CD8+CD57+ T cells in acquired aplastic anemia. CDR3 size: 14 residues. Germline CDR1 reads SNHLY; CDR2 reads FYNNEI. This clonotype was seen only once. Relative to the germline gene, one junction end is altered; a read error may explain this. Genomic DNA templated the TCR beta VDJ and CDR3 profiling. TCRdb analysed the reads with MiXCR anew, one entry per CDR3 protein. The sample holds more than 250,000 distinct CDR3 sequences; 55% to 65% are singletons and the top ten take roughly 8%. The origin of this receptor is a human donor with severe aplastic anemia or a healthy control (not recorded which). Source material: sorted CD4+, CD8+, or CD8+CD57+ T cells (not recorded which) from PBMCs. This chain joins TRBV2 and TRBJ1-1; D unclear. The CDR3 is CASSEGPVGTEAFF. In DNA form, the CDR3 reads TGTGCCAGCAGTGAGGGTCCGGTGGGCACTGAAGCTTTCTTC. Complete variable domain (other parts from reference TRBV2 and TRBJ1-1): EPEVTQTPSHQVTQMGQEVILRCVPISNHLYFYWYRQILGQKVEFLVSFYNNEISEKSEIFDDQFSVERPDGSNFTLKIRSTKLEDSAMYFCASSEGPVGTEAFFGQGTRLTVV.